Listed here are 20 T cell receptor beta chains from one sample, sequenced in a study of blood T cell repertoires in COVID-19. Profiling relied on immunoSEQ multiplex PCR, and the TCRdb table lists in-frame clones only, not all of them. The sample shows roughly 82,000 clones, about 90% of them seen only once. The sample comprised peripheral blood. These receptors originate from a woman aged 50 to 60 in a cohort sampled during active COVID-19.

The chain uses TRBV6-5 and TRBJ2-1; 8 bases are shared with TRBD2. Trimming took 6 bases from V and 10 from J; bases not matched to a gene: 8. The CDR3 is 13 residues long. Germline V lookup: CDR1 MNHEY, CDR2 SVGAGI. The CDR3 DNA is TGTGCCAGCAGCGAGACAGTAGCGGGAGAGCAGTTCTTC. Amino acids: CASSETVAGEQFF.

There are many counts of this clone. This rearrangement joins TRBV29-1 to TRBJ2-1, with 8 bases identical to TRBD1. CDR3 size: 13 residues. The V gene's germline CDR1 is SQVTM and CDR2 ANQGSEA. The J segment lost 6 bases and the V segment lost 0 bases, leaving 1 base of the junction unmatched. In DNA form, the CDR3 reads TGCAGCGTTGAAGAAGACAGGGGCAATGAGCAGTTCTTC. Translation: CSVEEDRGNEQFF.

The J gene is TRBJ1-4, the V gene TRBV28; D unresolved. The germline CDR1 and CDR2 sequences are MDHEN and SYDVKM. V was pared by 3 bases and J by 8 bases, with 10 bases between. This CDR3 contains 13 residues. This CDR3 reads CASSFEFREKLFF. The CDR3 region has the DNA TGTGCCAGCAGTTTCGAGTTTCGAGAAAAACTGTTTTTT. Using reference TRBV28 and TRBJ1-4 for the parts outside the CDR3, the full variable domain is DVKVTQSSRYLVKRTGEKVFLECVQDMDHENMFWYRQDPGLGLRLIYFSYDVKMKEKGDIPEGYSVSREKKERFSLILESASTNQTSMYLCASSFEFREKLFFGSGTQLSVL.

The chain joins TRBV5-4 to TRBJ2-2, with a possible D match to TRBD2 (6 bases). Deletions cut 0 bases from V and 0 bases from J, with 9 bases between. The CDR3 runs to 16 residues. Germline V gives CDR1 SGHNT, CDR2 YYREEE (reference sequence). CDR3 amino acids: CASSLGGVPNTGELFF. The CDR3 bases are TGTGCCAGCAGCTTGGGGGGGGTCCCGAACACCGGGGAGCTGTTTTTT. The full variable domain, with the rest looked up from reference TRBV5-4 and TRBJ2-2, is ETGVTQSPTHLIKTRGQQVTLRCSSQSGHNTVSWYQQALGQGPQFIFQYYREEENGRGNFPPRFSGLQFPNYSSELNVNALELDDSALYLCASSLGGVPNTGELFFGEGSRLTVL.

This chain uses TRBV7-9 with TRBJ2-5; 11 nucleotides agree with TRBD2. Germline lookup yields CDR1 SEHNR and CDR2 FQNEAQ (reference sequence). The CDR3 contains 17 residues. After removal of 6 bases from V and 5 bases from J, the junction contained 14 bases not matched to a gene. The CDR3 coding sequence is TGTGCCAGCAGTAAGACTAGCGGGACCGCGAGGAGGGAGACCCAGTACTTC. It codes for CASSKTSGTARRETQYF.

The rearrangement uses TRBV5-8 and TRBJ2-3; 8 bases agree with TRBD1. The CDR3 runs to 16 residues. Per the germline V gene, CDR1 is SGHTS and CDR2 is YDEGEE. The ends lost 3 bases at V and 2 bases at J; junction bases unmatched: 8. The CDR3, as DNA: TGTGCCAGCAGCTCCGGGCGGGACAGGTTCACAGATACGCAGTATTTT. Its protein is CASSSGRDRFTDTQYF.

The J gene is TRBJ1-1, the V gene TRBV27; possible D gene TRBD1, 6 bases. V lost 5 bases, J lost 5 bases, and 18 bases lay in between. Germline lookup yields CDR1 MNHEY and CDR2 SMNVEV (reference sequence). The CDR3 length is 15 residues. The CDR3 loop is CASSAWGQKGTEAFF. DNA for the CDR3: TGTGCCAGCAGTGCATGGGGGCAAAAGGGAACTGAAGCTTTCTTT.

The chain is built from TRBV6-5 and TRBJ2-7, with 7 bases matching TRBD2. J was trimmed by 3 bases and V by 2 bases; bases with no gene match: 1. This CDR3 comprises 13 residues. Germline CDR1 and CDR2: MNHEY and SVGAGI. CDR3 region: CASSYSGVYEQYF. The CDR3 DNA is TGTGCCAGCAGTTACAGCGGGGTCTACGAGCAGTACTTC.

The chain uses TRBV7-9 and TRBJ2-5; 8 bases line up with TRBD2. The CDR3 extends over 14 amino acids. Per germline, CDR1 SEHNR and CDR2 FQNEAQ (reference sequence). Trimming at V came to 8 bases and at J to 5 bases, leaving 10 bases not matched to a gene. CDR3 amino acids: CASLRAGAGETQYF. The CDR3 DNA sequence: TGTGCCAGCCTAAGAGCGGGAGCGGGTGAGACCCAGTACTTC.

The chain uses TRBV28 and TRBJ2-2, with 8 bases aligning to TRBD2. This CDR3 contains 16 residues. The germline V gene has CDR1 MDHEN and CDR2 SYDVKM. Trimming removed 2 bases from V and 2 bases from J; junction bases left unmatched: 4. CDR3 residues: CASSLPGGHNTGELFF. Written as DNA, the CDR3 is TGTGCCAGCAGTTTACCGGGGGGGCATAACACCGGGGAGCTGTTTTTT.

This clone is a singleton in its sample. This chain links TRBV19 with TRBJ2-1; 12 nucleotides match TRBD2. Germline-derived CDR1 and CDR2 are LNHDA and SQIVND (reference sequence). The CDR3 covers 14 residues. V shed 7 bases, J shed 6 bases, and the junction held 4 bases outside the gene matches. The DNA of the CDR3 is TGTGCCAGTACGACTAGCGGGAGCCTCAATGAGCAGTTCTTC. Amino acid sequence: CASTTSGSLNEQFF.

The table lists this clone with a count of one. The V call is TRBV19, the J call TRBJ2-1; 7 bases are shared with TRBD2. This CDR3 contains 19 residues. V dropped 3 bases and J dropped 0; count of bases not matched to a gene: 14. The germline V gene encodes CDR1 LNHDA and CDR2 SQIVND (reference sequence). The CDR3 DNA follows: TGTGCCAGTAGTATTCAGGGTCTAGCGGAGGGGAGCTCCTACAATGAGCAGTTCTTC. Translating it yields CASSIQGLAEGSSYNEQFF.

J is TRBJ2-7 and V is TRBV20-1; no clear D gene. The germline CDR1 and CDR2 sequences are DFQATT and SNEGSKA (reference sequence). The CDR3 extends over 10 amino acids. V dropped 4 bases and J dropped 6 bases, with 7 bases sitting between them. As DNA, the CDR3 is TGCAGTGCTAAACTTATCGAGCAGTACTTC. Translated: CSAKLIEQYF.

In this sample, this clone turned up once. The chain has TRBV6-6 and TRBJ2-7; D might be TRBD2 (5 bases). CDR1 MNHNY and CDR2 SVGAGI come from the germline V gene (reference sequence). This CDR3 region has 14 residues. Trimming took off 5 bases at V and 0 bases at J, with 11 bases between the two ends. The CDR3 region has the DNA TGTGCCAGCAGTGTAGCGCTTAGCTCCTACGAGCAGTACTTC. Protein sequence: CASSVALSSYEQYF.

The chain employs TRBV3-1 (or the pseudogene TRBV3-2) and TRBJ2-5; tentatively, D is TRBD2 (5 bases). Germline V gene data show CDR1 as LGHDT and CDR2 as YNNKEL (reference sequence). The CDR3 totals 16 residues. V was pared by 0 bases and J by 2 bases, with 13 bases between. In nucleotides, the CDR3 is TGTGCCAGCAGCCAAGACATTGCGAGCGGACAAGAGACCCAGTACTTC. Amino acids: CASSQDIASGQETQYF.

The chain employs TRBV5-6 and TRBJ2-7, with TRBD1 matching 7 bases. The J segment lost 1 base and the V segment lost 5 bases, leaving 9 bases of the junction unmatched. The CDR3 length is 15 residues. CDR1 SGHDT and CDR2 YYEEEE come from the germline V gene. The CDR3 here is CASRPGTELSYEQYF. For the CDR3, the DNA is TGTGCCAGCAGACCCGGGACAGAACTTTCCTACGAGCAGTACTTC.

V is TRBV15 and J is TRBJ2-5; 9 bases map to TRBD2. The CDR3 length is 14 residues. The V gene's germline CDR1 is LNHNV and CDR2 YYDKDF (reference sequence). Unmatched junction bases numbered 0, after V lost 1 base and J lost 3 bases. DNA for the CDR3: TGTGCCACCAGCAGAGGACTAGCGGAAGAGACCCAGTACTTC. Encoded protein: CATSRGLAEETQYF.

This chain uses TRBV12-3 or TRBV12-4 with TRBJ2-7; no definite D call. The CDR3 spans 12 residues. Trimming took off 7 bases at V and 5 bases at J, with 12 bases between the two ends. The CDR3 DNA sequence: TGTGCCAGCACCCGCGAGAGCCACGAGCAGTACTTC. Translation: CASTRESHEQYF.

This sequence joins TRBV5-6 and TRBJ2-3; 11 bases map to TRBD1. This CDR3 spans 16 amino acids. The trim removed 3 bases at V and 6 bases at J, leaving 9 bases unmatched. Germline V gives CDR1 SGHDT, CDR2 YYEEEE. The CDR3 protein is CASSSYSGTGGDTQYF. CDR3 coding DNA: TGTGCCAGCAGCTCCTACTCCGGGACAGGGGGGGATACGCAGTATTTT.

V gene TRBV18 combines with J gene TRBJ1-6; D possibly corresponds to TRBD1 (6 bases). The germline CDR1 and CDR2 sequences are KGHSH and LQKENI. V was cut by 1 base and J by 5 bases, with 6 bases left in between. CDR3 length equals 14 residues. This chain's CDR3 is CASSPQGDNSPLHF. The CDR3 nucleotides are TGTGCCAGCTCACCACAGGGGGATAATTCACCCCTCCACTTT.